The 10 T cell receptor beta chains below come from one sample, sequenced in a study of blood T cell repertoires in COVID-19. TCRdb's table, derived via immunoSEQ multiplex PCR, lists solely in-frame clones and lacks some. The sample consists of 90,000 to 120,000 clones, over 60% of them appearing once. The source material was peripheral blood. These receptors were obtained from an older man with acute or convalescent COVID-19.

The gene calls are TRBV19 and TRBJ1-3; the match to TRBD1 covers 9 bases. The CDR3 length is 14 residues. The germline CDR1 and CDR2 sequences are LNHDA and SQIVND (reference sequence). The ends lost 6 bases at V and 2 bases at J; junction bases unmatched: 2. This CDR3 is CASRDRGPGNTIYF. The CDR3 nucleotides read TGTGCCAGTAGGGACAGGGGTCCTGGAAACACCATATATTTT.

This rearrangement joins TRBV7-8 to TRBJ2-2; TRBD1 might be the D (5 bases). Germline values: CDR1 SGHVS, CDR2 FQNEAQ. The V end lost 1 base, the J end lost 3 bases, and 12 bases lay between the germline ends. The CDR3 is made up of 16 amino acids. DNA for the CDR3: TGTGCCAGCAGCTTAGAGGGCAGGGTGTACACCGGGGAGCTGTTTTTT. This gives the protein CASSLEGRVYTGELFF. The whole variable domain, filled in from reference TRBV7-8 and TRBJ2-2, reads GAGVSQSPRYKVAKRGQDVALRCDPISGHVSLFWYQQALGQGPEFLTYFQNEAQLDKSGLPSDRFFAERPEGSVSTLKIQRTQQEDSAVYLCASSLEGRVYTGELFFGEGSRLTVL.

V and J are TRBV15 and TRBJ1-5, with D maybe TRBD1 (6 bases). Trimming took off 3 bases at V and 0 bases at J, with 24 bases between the two ends. The CDR3 runs 20 residues. Per germline, CDR1 LNHNV and CDR2 YYDKDF (reference sequence). The CDR3 region is CATSSFSGTTGGFSNQPQHF. The CDR3, as DNA: TGTGCCACCAGCAGTTTTTCCGGGACAACGGGAGGTTTTAGCAATCAGCCCCAGCATTTT.

The CDR3 DNA reads TGCGCCAGCAGCACGGGACTAGCGGGGGGGCCAAACGAGCAGTACTTC. Encoded protein: CASSTGLAGGPNEQYF. The chain links TRBV5-1 to TRBJ2-7; 16 nucleotides agree with TRBD2. From germline, CDR1 is SGHRS and CDR2 YFSETQ. CDR3 length: 16 residues. The ends lost 4 bases at V and 5 bases at J; junction bases unmatched: 6.

This chain links TRBV6-5 with TRBJ2-4; TRBD1 is a possible D gene (5 bases). The germline V gene has CDR1 MNHEY and CDR2 SVGAGI. V was pared by 4 bases and J by 6 bases, with 16 bases between. There are 15 residues in the CDR3. CDR3 DNA sequence: TGTGCCAGCAGTTCCAACGCTGGGGCGAGAAACATTCAGTACTTC. Its protein product is CASSSNAGARNIQYF.

This clone was seen just once. The chain recombines TRBV19 with TRBJ1-2; 8 nucleotides match TRBD1. This CDR3 is built from 15 residues. Germline CDR1 and CDR2: LNHDA and SQIVND (reference sequence). J was trimmed by 8 bases and V by 2 bases; bases with no gene match: 10. CDR3 in amino acids: CASSITYRGIDGYTF. DNA of the CDR3: TGTGCCAGTAGTATAACGTACAGGGGGATAGACGGCTACACCTTC. The full variable domain, its missing parts supplied by reference TRBV19 and TRBJ1-2, is DGGITQSPKYLFRKEGQNVTLSCEQNLNHDAMYWYRQDPGQGLRLIYYSQIVNDFQKGDIAEGYSVSREKKESFPLTVTSAQKNPTAFYLCASSITYRGIDGYTFGSGTRLTVV.

The gene calls are TRBV27 and TRBJ1-1; possibly TRBD1 for D (5 bases). The V end was cut by 3 bases, the J end by 10 bases, with 15 bases between. CDR3 length: 13 amino acids. The germline V gene encodes CDR1 MNHEY and CDR2 SMNVEV (reference sequence). The CDR3 nucleotides are TGTGCCAGCAGTTTTAATTCACGGGGGGGAGCTTTCTTT. Translating it yields CASSFNSRGGAFF.

V and J are TRBV11-2 and TRBJ2-4, with D perhaps TRBD2 (5 bases). Germline loops: CDR1 SGHAT, CDR2 FQNNGV. Trimming took off 4 bases at V and 3 bases at J, with 7 bases between the two ends. CDR3 length: 13 amino acids. Here the CDR3 DNA reads TGTGCCAGCAGCTCCAGCGGCAAAAACATTCAGTACTTC. Encoded protein: CASSSSGKNIQYF.

This clone occurred once. The V and J genes are TRBV9 and TRBJ1-1; TRBD1 matches at 7 bases. CDR1 SGDLS and CDR2 YYNGEE come from the germline V gene. V shed 2 bases and J 5 bases; nucleotides not matched to a gene: 3. CDR3 length: 13 residues. The CDR3 bases are TGTGCCAGCAGCGTCACGACAGGGACTGAAGCTTTCTTT. Translation gives CASSVTTGTEAFF.

The rearrangement links TRBV19 to TRBJ1-5; 10 bases align to TRBD1. Germline V gene data show CDR1 as LNHDA and CDR2 as SQIVND (reference sequence). The CDR3 length is 15 residues. Losses at the gene ends were 6 bases for V and 3 bases for J; bases not matched to a gene: 5. Here the CDR3 DNA reads TGTGCCAGTAGACTGACAGGGGGCTTCAATCAGCCCCAGCATTTT. Translation gives CASRLTGGFNQPQHF.